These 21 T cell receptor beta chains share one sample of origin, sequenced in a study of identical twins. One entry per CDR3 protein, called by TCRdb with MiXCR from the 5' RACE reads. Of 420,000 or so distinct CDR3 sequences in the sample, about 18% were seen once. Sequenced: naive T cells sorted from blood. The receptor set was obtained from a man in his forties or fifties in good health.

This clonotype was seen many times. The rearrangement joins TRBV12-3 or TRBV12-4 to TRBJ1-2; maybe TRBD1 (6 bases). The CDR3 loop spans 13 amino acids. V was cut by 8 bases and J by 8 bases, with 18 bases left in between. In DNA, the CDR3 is TGTGCCAGCTGGGAACGGGGGGCCCGAGGCTACACCTTC. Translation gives CASWERGARGYTF.

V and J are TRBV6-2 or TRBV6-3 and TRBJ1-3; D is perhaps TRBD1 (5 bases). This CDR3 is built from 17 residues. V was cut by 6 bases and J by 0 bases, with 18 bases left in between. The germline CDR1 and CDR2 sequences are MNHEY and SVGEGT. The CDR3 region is CASSTSRTRLSGNTIYF. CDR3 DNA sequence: TGTGCCAGCAGCACCTCGCGGACACGTCTCTCTGGAAACACCATATATTTT.

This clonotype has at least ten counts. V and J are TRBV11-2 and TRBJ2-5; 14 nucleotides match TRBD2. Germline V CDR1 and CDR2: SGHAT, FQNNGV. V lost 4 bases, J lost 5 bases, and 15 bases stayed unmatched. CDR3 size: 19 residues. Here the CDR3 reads CASSSPHSRGLAGDETQYF. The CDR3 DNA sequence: TGTGCCAGCAGCTCTCCTCATTCCCGGGGACTAGCGGGAGATGAGACCCAGTACTTC.

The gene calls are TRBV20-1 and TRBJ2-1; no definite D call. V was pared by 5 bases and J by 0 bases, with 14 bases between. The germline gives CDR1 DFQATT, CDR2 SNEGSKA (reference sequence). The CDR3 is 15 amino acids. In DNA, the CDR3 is TGCAGTGCTCAGCCCAAGTGGGACTCCTACAATGAGCAGTTCTTC. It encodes CSAQPKWDSYNEQFF.

The CDR3 is CASSGGGTGSTDTQYF. The CDR3 DNA sequence: TGCGCCAGCAGCGGAGGCGGGACAGGGAGCACAGATACGCAGTATTTT. The genes are TRBV5-1 and TRBJ2-3; 9 nucleotides agree with TRBD1. CDR1 SGHRS and CDR2 YFSETQ come from the germline V gene. The CDR3 is 16 amino acids. Trimming took 4 bases from V and 0 from J; bases not matched to a gene: 6.

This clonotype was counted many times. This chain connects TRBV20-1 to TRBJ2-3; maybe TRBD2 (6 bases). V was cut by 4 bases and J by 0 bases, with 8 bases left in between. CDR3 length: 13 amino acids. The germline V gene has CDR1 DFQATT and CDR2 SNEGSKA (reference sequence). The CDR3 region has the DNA TGCAGTGCTAACGGGGGTAGCACAGATACGCAGTATTTT. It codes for CSANGGSTDTQYF.

The CDR3 sequence: CASSQTPVGLGERTDTQYF. In DNA, the CDR3 is TGCGCCAGCAGCCAAACACCGGTGGGACTAGGAGAGAGGACAGATACGCAGTATTTT. The chain recombines TRBV4-3 with TRBJ2-3; 8 bases fit TRBD2. V lost 2 bases and J lost 3; bases outside the gene matches: 16. CDR1 and CDR2 (germline): LGHNA, YSLEER. The CDR3 has 19 amino acids.

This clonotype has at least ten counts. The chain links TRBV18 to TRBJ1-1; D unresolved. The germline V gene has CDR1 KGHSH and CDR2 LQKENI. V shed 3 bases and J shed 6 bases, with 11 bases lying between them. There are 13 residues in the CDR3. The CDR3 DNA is TGTGCCAGCTCACCCGGGGAGCAGCCTGAAGCTTTCTTT. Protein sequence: CASSPGEQPEAFF.

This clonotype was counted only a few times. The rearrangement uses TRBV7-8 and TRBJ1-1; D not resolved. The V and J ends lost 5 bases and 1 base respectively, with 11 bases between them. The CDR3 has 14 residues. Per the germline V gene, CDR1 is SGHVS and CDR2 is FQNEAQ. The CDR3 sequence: CASSIRTGNTEAFF. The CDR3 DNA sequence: TGTGCCAGCAGCATACGGACGGGGAACACTGAAGCTTTCTTT.

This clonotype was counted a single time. The DNA for the CDR3 is TGTGCCAGCAGCTCGGGCCCCAAGACTCCCCACACTGAAGCTTTCTTT. It codes for CASSSGPKTPHTEAFF. The gene calls are TRBV7-9 and TRBJ1-1; D gene ambiguous. Looked up from germline, CDR1 is SEHNR and CDR2 is FQNEAQ (reference sequence). The CDR3 extends over 16 amino acids. V shed 4 bases and J shed 3 bases, with 18 bases lying between them.

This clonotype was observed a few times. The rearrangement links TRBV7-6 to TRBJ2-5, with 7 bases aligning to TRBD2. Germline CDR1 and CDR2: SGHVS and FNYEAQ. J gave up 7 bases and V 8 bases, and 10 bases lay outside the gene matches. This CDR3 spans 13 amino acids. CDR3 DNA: TGTGCCAGCGCGTATACGACGGGGGGGACCCAGTACTTC. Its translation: CASAYTTGGTQYF.

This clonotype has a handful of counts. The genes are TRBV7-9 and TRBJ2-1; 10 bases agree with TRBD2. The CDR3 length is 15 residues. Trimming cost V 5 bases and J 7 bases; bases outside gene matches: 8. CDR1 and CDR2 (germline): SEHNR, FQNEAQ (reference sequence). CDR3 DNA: TGTGCCAGCAGCCTAGAGGGACTAGCGATGAATGAGCAGTTCTTC. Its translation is CASSLEGLAMNEQFF.

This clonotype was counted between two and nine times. CDR3 nucleotides: TGTGCCAGCAGCTTAGGGGCATCTGACACTGAAGCTTTCTTT. Translated: CASSLGASDTEAFF. The rearrangement links TRBV7-9 to TRBJ1-1; D unresolved. The CDR3 length is 14 residues. Deletions cut 1 base from V and 3 bases from J, with 9 bases between. Germline V gives CDR1 SEHNR, CDR2 FQNEAQ (reference sequence). Full variable domain (missing parts from reference TRBV7-9 and TRBJ1-1): DTGVSQNPRHKITKRGQNVTFRCDPISEHNRLYWYRQTLGQGPEFLTYFQNEAQLEKSRLLSDRFSAERPKGSFSTLEIQRTEQGDSAMYLCASSLGASDTEAFFGQGTRLTVV.

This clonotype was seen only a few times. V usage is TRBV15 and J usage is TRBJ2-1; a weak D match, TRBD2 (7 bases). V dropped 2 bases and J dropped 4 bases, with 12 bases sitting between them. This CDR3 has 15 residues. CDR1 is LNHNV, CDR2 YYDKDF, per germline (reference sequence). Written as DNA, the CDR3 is TGTGCCACCAGCAGAAGGGGGGGTTCATACAATGAGCAGTTCTTC. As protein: CATSRRGGSYNEQFF.

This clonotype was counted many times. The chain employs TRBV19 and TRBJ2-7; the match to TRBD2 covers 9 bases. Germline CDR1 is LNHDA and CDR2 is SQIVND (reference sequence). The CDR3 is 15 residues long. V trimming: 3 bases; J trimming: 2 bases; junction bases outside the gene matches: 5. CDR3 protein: CASSIGLAGTYEQYF. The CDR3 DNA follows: TGTGCCAGTAGTATCGGTCTAGCGGGGACCTACGAGCAGTACTTC.

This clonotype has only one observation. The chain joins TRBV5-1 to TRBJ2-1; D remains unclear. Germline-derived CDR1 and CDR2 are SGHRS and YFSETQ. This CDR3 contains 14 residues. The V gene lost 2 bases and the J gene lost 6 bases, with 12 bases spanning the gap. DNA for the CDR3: TGCGCCAGCAGCTTTATCGCTAGGGCCAATGAGCAGTTCTTC. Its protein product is CASSFIARANEQFF.

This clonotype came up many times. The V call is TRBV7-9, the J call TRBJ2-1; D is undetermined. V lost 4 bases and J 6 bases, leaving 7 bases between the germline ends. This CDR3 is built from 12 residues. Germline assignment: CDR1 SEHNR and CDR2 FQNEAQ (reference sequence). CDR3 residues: CASSSAANEQFF. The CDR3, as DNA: TGTGCCAGCAGCTCGGCGGCCAATGAGCAGTTCTTC.

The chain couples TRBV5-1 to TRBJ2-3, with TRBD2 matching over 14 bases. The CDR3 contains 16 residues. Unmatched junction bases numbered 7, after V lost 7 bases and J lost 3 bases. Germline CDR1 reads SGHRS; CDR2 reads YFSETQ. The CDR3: CASGKTSGRGTDTQYF. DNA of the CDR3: TGCGCCAGCGGGAAGACTAGCGGGAGGGGAACAGATACGCAGTATTTT.

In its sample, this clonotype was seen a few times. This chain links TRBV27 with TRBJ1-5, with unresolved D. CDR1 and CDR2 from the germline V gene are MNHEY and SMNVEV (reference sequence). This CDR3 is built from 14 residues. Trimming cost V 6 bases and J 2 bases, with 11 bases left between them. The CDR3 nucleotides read TGTGCCAGCAGCCGTAATGACGGCAATCAGCCCCAGCATTTT. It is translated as CASSRNDGNQPQHF.

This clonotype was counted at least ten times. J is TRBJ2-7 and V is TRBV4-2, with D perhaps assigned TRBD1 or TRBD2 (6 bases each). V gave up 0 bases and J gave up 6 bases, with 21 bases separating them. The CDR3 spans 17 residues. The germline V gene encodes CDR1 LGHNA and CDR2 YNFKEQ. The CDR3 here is CASSQDLRGGIFLEQYF. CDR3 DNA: TGTGCCAGCAGCCAAGATCTCAGAGGGGGGATTTTTCTCGAGCAGTACTTC.

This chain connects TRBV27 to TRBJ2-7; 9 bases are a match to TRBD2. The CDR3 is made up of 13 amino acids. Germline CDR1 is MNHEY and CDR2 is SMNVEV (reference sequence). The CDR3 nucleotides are TGTGCATCCCACCGAGCGGGGGGCTACGAGCAGTACTTC. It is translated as CASHRAGGYEQYF.